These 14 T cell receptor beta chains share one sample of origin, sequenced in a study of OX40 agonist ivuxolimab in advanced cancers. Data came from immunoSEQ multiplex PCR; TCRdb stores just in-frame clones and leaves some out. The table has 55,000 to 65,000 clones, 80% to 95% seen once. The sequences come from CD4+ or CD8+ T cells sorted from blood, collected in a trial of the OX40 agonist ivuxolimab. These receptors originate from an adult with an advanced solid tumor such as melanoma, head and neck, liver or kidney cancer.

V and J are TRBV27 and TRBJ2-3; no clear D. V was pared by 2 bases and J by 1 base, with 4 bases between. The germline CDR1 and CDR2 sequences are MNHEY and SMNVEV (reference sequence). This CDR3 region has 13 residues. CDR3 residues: CASSLEGTDTQYF. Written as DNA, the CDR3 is TGTGCCAGCAGTTTAGAGGGCACAGATACGCAGTATTTT.

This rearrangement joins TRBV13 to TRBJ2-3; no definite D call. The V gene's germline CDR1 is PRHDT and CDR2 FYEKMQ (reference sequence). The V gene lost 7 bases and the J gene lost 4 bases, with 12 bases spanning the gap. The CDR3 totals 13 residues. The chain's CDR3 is CASKPTVADTQYF. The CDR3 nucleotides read TGTGCCAGCAAGCCGACCGTAGCAGATACGCAGTATTTT.

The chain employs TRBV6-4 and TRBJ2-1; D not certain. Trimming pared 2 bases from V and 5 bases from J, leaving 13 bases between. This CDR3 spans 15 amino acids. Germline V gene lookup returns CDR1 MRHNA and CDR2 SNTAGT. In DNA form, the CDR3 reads TGTGCCAGCAGTGACCAGCCCTTCGAGGACAATGAGCAGTTCTTC. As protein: CASSDQPFEDNEQFF.

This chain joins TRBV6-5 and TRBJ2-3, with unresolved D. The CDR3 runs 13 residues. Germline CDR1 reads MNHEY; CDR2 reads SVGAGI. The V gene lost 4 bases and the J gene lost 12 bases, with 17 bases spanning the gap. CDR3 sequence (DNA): TGTGCCAGCAGTTCCGTCCCCCGCTCCTCACAGTATTTT. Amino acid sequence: CASSSVPRSSQYF.

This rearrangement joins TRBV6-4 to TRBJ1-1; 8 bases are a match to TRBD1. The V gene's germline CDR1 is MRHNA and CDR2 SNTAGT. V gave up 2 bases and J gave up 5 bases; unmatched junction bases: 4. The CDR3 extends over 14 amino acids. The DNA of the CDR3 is TGTGCCAGCAGTGACCACGGACAGGGAACTGAAGCTTTCTTT. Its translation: CASSDHGQGTEAFF.

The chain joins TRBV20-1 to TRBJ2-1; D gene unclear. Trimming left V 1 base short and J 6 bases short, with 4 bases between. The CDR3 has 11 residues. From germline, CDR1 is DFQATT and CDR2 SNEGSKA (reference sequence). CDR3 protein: CSARGSNEQFF. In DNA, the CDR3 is TGCAGTGCTAGAGGCAGCAATGAGCAGTTCTTC.

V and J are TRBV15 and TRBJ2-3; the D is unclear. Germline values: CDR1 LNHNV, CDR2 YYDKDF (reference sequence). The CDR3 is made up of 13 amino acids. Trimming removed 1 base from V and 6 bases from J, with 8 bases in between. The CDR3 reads CATSRASGDTQYF. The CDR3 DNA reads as TGTGCCACCAGCAGAGCCTCCGGGGATACGCAGTATTTT.

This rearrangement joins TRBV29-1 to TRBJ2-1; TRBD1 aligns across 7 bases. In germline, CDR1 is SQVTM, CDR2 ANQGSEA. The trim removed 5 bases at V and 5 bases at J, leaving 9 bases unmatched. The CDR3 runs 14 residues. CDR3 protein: CSVHGTERNNEQFF. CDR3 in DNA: TGCAGCGTTCACGGGACAGAGCGAAACAATGAGCAGTTCTTC.

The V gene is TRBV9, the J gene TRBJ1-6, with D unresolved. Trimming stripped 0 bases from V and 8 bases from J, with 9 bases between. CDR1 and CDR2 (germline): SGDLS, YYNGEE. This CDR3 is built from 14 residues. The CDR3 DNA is TGTGCCAGCAGCGTAGGGGTGGTGGATTCACCCCTCCACTTT. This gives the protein CASSVGVVDSPLHF.

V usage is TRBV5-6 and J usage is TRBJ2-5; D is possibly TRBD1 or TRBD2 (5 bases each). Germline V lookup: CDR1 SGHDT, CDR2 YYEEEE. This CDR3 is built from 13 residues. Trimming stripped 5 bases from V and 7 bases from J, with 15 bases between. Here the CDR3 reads CASRPTVGGTQYF. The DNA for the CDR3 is TGTGCCAGCAGGCCGACAGTTGGGGGGACCCAGTACTTC.

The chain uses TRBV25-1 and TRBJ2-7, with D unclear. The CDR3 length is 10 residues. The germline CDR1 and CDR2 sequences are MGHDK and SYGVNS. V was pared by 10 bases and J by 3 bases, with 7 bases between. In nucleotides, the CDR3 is TGTGCCACCTCGAGCTACGAGCAGTACTTC. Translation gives CATSSYEQYF.

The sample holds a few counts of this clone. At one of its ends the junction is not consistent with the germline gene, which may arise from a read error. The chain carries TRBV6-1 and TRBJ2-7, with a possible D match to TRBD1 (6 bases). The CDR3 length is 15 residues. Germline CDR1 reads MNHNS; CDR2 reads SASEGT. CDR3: CASSEGTRQDYEQYF. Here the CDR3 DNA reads TGTGCCAGCAGCGAAGGGACAAGACAAGACTACGAGCAGTACTTC.

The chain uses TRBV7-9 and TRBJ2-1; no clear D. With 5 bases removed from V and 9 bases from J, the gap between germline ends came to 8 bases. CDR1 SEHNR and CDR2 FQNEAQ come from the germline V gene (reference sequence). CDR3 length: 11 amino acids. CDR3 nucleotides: TGTGCCAGCAGCCCTGTTACTGAGCAGTTCTTC. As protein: CASSPVTEQFF.

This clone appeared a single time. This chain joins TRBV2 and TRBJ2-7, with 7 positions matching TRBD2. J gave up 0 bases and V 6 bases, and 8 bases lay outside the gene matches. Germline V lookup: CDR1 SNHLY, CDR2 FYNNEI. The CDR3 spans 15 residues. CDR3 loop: CASSFSGLPSYEQYV. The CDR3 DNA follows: TGTGCCAGCAGCTTTAGCGGGCTACCCTCCTACGAGCAGTACGTC.